The clone carrying this T cell receptor (beta chain) was recorded at least ten times. Antigen specificity is unknown. Trimming cost V 5 bases and J 2 bases; bases outside gene matches: 7. Germline V gives CDR1 SGHAT, CDR2 FQNNGV. This CDR3 is built from 17 residues. This record belongs to a study of T cell repertoires in cytomegalovirus infection. TCRdb redid the calling of the reads with MiXCR, one entry per CDR3 protein. Among some 940,000 distinct CDR3 sequences listed, 30% to 40% were seen once. V and J are TRBV11-2 and TRBJ2-1, with TRBD2 identical over 12 bases. The source material was cultured CD8+ T cells from PBMCs, sampled from culture after CMV antigen stimulation. The sequence was obtained from a human donor in good health (CMV status not recorded). Some clones in this sample may be carry-over from other donors' samples. The CDR3 loop is CASSGRTSGDPYNEQFF. CDR3 sequence (DNA): TGTGCCAGCAGCGGTAGGACTAGCGGGGACCCCTACAATGAGCAGTTCTTC.